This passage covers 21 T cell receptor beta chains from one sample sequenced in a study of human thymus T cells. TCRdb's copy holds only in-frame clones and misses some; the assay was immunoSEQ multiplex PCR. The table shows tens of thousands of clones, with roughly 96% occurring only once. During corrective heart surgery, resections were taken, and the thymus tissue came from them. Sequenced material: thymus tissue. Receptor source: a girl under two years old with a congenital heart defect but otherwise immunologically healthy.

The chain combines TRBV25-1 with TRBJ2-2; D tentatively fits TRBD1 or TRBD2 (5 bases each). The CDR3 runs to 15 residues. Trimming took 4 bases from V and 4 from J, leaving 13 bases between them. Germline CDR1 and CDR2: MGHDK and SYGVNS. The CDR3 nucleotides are TGTGCCAGCAGTGCTCCCGGGACCGTCACCGGGGAGCTGTTTTTT. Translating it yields CASSAPGTVTGELFF.

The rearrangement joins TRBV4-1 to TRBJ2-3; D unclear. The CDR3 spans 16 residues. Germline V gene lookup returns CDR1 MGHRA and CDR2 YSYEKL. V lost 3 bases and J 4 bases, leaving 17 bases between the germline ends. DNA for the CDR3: TGCGCCAGCAGCCACCGTCCCCAGTCCCCCTCAGATACGCAGTATTTT. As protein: CASSHRPQSPSDTQYF.

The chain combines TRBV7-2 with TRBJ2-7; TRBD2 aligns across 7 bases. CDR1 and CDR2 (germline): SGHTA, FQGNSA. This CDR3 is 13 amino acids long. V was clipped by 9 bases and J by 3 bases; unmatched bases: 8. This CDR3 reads CASQSGKDYEQYF. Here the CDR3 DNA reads TGTGCCAGTCAGAGCGGGAAGGACTACGAGCAGTACTTC.

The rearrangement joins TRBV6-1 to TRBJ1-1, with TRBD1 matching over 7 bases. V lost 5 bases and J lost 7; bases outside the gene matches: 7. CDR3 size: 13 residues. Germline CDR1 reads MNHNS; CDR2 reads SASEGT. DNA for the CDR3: TGTGCCAGCAGTCAACGGGCAGGGGGTGAAGCTTTCTTT. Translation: CASSQRAGGEAFF.

CDR3 nucleotide sequence: TGTGCCAGTAGTATAGGAATCCCGACTAGCGGGAGAGACTACGAGCAGTACTTC. This encodes CASSIGIPTSGRDYEQYF. V and J are TRBV19 and TRBJ2-7; 12 bases match TRBD2. Germline V gene data show CDR1 as LNHDA and CDR2 as SQIVND (reference sequence). The CDR3 has 18 amino acids. J lost 3 bases, V lost 1 base, and 10 bases had no gene match.

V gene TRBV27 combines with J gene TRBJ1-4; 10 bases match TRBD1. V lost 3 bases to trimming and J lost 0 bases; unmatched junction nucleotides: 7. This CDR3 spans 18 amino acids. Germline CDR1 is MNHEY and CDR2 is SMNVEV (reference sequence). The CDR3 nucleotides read TGTGCCAGCAGTTTGTGGGGACAGGGGAACGCAACTAATGAAAAACTGTTTTTT. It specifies CASSLWGQGNATNEKLFF.

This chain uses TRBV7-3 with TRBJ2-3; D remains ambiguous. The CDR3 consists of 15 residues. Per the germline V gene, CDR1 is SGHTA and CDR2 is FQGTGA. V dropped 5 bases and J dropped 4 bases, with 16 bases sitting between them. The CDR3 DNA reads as TGTGCCAGCAGCCCGAAACCTGCTCCGGCAGATACGCAGTATTTT. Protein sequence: CASSPKPAPADTQYF.

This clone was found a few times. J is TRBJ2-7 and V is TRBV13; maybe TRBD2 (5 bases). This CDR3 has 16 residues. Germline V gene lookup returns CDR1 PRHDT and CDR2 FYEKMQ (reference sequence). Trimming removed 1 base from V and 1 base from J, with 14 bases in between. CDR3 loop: CASSLVSAEPSYEQYF. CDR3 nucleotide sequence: TGTGCCAGCAGCTTAGTATCAGCGGAACCGTCCTACGAGCAGTACTTC.

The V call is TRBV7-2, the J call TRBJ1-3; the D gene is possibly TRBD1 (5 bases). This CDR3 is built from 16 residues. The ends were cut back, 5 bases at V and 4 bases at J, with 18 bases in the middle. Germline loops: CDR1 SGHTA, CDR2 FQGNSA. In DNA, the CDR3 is TGTGCCAGCAGCCCAGCGGGGGGGAGGTCAGGAAACACCATATATTTT. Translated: CASSPAGGRSGNTIYF. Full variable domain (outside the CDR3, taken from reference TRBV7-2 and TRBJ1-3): GAGVSQSPSNKVTEKGKDVELRCDPISGHTALYWYRQSLGQGLEFLIYFQGNSAPDKSGLPSDRFSAERTGGSVSTLTIQRTQQEDSAVYLCASSPAGGRSGNTIYFGEGSWLTVV.

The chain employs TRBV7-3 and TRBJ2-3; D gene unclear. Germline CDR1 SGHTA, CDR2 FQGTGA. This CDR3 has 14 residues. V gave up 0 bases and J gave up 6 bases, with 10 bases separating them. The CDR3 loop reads CASSLTPFQDTQYF. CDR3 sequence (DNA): TGTGCCAGCAGCTTAACCCCGTTCCAGGATACGCAGTATTTT.

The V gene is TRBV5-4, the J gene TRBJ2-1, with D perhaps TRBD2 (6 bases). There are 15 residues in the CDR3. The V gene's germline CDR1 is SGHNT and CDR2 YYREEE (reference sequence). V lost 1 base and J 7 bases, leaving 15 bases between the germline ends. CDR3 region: CASSLWRASDNEQFF. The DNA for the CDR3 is TGTGCCAGCAGCTTGTGGCGGGCTAGCGATAATGAGCAGTTCTTC.

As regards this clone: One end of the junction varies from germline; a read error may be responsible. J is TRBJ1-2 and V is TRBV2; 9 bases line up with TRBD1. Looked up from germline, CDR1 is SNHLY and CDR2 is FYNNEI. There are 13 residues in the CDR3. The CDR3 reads CASSYFGTGQGDF. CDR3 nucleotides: TGTGCCAGCAGTTACTTCGGGACAGGGCAAGGGGACTTC.

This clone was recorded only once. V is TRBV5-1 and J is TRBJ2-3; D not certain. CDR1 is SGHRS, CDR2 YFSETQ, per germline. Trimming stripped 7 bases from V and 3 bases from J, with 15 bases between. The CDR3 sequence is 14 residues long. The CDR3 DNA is TGCGCCAGCCCCCCCGCGAGAGGTACAGATACGCAGTATTTT. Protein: CASPPARGTDTQYF. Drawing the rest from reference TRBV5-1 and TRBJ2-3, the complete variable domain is KAGVTQTPRYLIKTRGQQVTLSCSPISGHRSVSWYQQTPGQGLQFLFEYFSETQRNKGNFPGRFSGRQFSNSRSEMNVSTLELGDSALYLCASPPARGTDTQYFGPGTRLTVL.

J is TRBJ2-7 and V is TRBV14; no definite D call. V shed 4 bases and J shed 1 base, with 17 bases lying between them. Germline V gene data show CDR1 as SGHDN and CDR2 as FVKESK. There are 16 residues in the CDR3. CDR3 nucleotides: TGTGCCAGCAGCCCTTGGGGTCAGAATCTTTCCTACGAGCAGTACTTC. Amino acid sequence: CASSPWGQNLSYEQYF. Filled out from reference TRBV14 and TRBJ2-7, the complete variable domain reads EAGVTQFPSHSVIEKGQTVTLRCDPISGHDNLYWYRRVMGKEIKFLLHFVKESKQDESGMPNNRFLAERTGGTYSTLKVQPAELEDSGVYFCASSPWGQNLSYEQYFGPGTRLTVT.

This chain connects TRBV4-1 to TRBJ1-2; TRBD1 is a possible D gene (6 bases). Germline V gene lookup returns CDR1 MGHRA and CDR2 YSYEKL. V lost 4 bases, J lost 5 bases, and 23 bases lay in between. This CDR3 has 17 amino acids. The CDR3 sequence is CASSPQGGGLGGYGYTF. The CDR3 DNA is TGCGCCAGCAGCCCGCAAGGGGGGGGCTTGGGAGGTTATGGCTACACCTTC.

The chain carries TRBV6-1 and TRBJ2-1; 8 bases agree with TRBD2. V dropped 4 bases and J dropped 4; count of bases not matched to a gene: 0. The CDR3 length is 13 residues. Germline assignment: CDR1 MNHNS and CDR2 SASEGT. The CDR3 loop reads CASSGLAYNEQFF. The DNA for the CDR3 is TGTGCCAGCAGTGGACTAGCGTACAATGAGCAGTTCTTC.

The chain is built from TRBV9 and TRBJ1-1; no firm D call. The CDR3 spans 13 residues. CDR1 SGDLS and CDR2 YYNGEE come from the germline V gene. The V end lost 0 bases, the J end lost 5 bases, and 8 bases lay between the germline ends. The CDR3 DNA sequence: TGTGCCAGCAGCGTAGCTTCCCGAACTGAAGCTTTCTTT. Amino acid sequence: CASSVASRTEAFF. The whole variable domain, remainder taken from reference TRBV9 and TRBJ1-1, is DSGVTQTPKHLITATGQRVTLRCSPRSGDLSVYWYQQSLDQGLQFLIQYYNGEERAKGNILERFSAQQFPDLHSELNLSSLELGDSALYFCASSVASRTEAFFGQGTRLTVV.

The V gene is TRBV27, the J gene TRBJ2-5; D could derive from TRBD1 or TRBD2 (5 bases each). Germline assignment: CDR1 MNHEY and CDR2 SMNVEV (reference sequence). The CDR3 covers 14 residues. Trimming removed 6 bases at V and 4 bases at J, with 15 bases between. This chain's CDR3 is CASSRDHVRETQYF. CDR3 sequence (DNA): TGTGCCAGCAGCCGGGACCACGTAAGAGAGACCCAGTACTTC.

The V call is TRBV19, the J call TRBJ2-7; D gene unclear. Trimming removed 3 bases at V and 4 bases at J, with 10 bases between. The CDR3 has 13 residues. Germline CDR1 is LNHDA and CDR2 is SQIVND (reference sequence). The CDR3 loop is CASSIQTPYEQYF. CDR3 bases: TGTGCCAGTAGTATCCAGACACCTTACGAGCAGTACTTC.

This CDR3 reads CASSFGGTQETQYF. CDR3 bases: TGTGCCAGCAGCTTCGGGGGGACACAAGAGACCCAGTACTTC. The chain carries TRBV7-2 and TRBJ2-5; tentative D call: TRBD2 (7 bases). Trimming took off 3 bases at V and 2 bases at J, with 10 bases between the two ends. The germline gives CDR1 SGHTA, CDR2 FQGNSA. The CDR3 length is 14 residues.

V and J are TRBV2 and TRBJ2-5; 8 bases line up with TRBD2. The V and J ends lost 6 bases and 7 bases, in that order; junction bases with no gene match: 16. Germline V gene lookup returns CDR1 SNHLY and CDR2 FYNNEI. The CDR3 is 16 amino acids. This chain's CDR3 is CASRCLASGLEGTQYF. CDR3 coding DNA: TGTGCCAGCAGATGTTTAGCTAGCGGGCTCGAGGGGACCCAGTACTTC. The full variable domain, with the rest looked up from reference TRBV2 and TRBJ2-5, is EPEVTQTPSHQVTQMGQEVILRCVPISNHLYFYWYRQILGQKVEFLVSFYNNEISEKSEIFDDQFSVERPDGSNFTLKIRSTKLEDSAMYFCASRCLASGLEGTQYFGPGTRLLVL.